One sample yielded the 21 T cell receptor beta chains listed below, sequenced in a study of CD8+CD57+ T cells in acquired aplastic anemia. Genomic DNA served as template for TCR beta VDJ and CDR3 profiling. TCRdb passed the reads through MiXCR, listing each CDR3 protein once. Of about 190,000 distinct CDR3 sequences listed, about three fifths were seen once; the top ten hold 46%. Sequences were obtained from sorted CD4+, CD8+, or CD8+CD57+ T cells (not recorded which) from PBMCs. The receptors here all came from a human donor with severe aplastic anemia or a healthy control (not recorded which).

This clonotype was picked up many times. The V gene is TRBV6-6, the J gene TRBJ1-1; 7 bases agree with TRBD1. This CDR3 spans 14 amino acids. Germline CDR1 reads MNHNY; CDR2 reads SVGAGI (reference sequence). V was clipped by 2 bases and J by 5 bases; unmatched bases: 5. The CDR3 here is CASSYPPGGTEAFF. CDR3 coding DNA: TGTGCCAGCAGTTACCCCCCAGGGGGGACTGAAGCTTTCTTT.

The chain couples TRBV29-1 to TRBJ2-5; 7 nucleotides line up with TRBD2. The junction had 5 bases not matched to a gene; V was cut back by 5 bases and J by 2 bases. This CDR3 comprises 13 residues. Per the germline V gene, CDR1 is SQVTM and CDR2 is ANQGSEA. This CDR3 is CSVSRGGQETQYF. CDR3 nucleotide sequence: TGCAGCGTTTCTCGCGGGGGACAAGAGACCCAGTACTTC.

This chain links TRBV2 with TRBJ1-2; 8 bases match TRBD1. Per germline, CDR1 SNHLY and CDR2 FYNNEI. The CDR3 has 16 residues. Germline trimming cut 7 bases from V and 2 bases from J; bases unmatched to any gene: 12. CDR3 sequence reads: CASTLDPGQANYGYTF. The CDR3 bases are TGTGCCAGCACCCTCGACCCGGGACAGGCCAACTATGGCTACACCTTC.

This clonotype showed up many times. The chain uses TRBV19 and TRBJ1-1; 8 bases agree with TRBD1. Germline lookup yields CDR1 LNHDA and CDR2 SQIVND (reference sequence). V shed 1 base, J shed 10 bases, and the junction held 11 bases outside the gene matches. This CDR3 contains 15 residues. The CDR3 DNA follows: TGTGCCAGTAGTATAGTCCCGGGACAGGCCCCGGGAGCTTTCTTT. Translated: CASSIVPGQAPGAFF.

The chain recombines TRBV2 with TRBJ1-2; D remains ambiguous. Germline lookup yields CDR1 SNHLY and CDR2 FYNNEI. The CDR3 has 12 amino acids. V shed 7 bases and J shed 3 bases, with 9 bases lying between them. The CDR3 region is CASNRRDYGYTF. The DNA of the CDR3 is TGTGCCAGCAATCGACGGGACTATGGCTACACCTTC.

This chain uses TRBV2 with TRBJ2-4; perhaps TRBD1 as D (6 bases). V was shortened by 7 bases and J by 0 bases, with 19 bases between the two germline ends. CDR3 length: 17 residues. Germline assignment: CDR1 SNHLY and CDR2 FYNNEI. The CDR3 reads CASTLQGRALAKNIQYF. In nucleotides, the CDR3 is TGTGCCAGCACCCTACAGGGAAGGGCTCTAGCCAAAAACATTCAGTACTTC.

This sequence joins TRBV7-9 and TRBJ2-5; 13 bases are shared with TRBD2. This CDR3 is built from 18 residues. V lost 4 bases, J lost 6 bases, and 14 bases stayed unmatched. Germline V CDR1 and CDR2: SEHNR, FQNEAQ (reference sequence). The CDR3, as DNA: TGTGCCAGCAGCTCCACGGGCACTAGCGGGGGGGCCACGAAGACCCAGTACTTC. As protein: CASSSTGTSGGATKTQYF.

This clonotype showed up just once. The V gene is TRBV14, the J gene TRBJ2-3; 9 bases align to TRBD2. V lost 3 bases, J lost 4 bases, and 5 bases stayed unmatched. Per germline, CDR1 SGHDN and CDR2 FVKESK. The CDR3 is 15 amino acids. DNA of the CDR3: TGTGCCAGCAGCCAGCTAGCGGGACTCGCAGATACGCAGTATTTT. Residues: CASSQLAGLADTQYF.

V gene TRBV14 combines with J gene TRBJ2-5; D is possibly TRBD1 (6 bases). TRBJ2-7 explains the end of the DNA better; the J call may be wrong. Germline CDR1 SGHDN, CDR2 FVKESK. This CDR3 contains 15 residues. CDR3 nucleotides: TGTGCCAGCAGTGAAGCCATGACAGGCTCCTACGAGCAGTACTTC. Translation: CASSEAMTGSYEQYF.

This sequence joins TRBV7-9 and TRBJ1-1; D perhaps matches TRBD1 (5 bases). CDR1 SEHNR and CDR2 FQNEAQ come from the germline V gene (reference sequence). Trimming took off 1 base at V and 0 bases at J, with 9 bases between the two ends. This CDR3 is built from 15 residues. This CDR3 is CASSLGQLMNTEAFF. CDR3 nucleotides: TGTGCCAGCAGCTTAGGACAGCTAATGAACACTGAAGCTTTCTTT.

This clonotype occurred a few times. V is TRBV7-3 and J is TRBJ2-7; either TRBD1 or TRBD2 may fit D (5 bases each). The germline V gene has CDR1 SGHTA and CDR2 FQGTGA. V was trimmed by 4 bases and J by 8 bases, leaving 12 bases between them. The CDR3 covers 12 residues. The CDR3 coding sequence is TGTGCCAGCAGCTCGGGGTCAGGGAAGCAGTACTTC. As protein: CASSSGSGKQYF.

V gene TRBV2 combines with J gene TRBJ2-5; 7 bases match TRBD1. Trimming took 5 bases from V and 1 from J; bases not matched to a gene: 4. The CDR3 extends over 14 amino acids. Germline values: CDR1 SNHLY, CDR2 FYNNEI. CDR3 nucleotides: TGTGCCAGCAGTTTTGCAGGGGGCCAAGAGACCCAGTACTTC. Translating it yields CASSFAGGQETQYF.

The chain is built from TRBV13 and TRBJ2-5; 10 bases fit TRBD1. J lost 7 bases, V lost 4 bases, and 6 bases had no gene match. Germline V CDR1 and CDR2: PRHDT, FYEKMQ (reference sequence). This CDR3 region has 14 residues. CDR3 sequence: CASSYGTGVGTQYF. Here the CDR3 DNA reads TGTGCCAGCAGCTACGGGACAGGGGTTGGGACCCAGTACTTC.

This clonotype was found a few times. The genes are TRBV20-1 and TRBJ2-5, with 7 bases that match TRBD2. V lost 3 bases to trimming and J lost 4 bases; unmatched junction nucleotides: 2. The CDR3 length is 12 residues. CDR1 and CDR2 from the germline V gene are DFQATT and SNEGSKA (reference sequence). CDR3 bases: TGCAGTGCTAGGGGGGGGGTAGAGACCCAGTACTTC. Translation gives CSARGGVETQYF.

J is TRBJ2-4 and V is TRBV20-1; no firm D call. Germline CDR1 reads DFQATT; CDR2 reads SNEGSKA (reference sequence). The CDR3 loop spans 14 amino acids. V dropped 4 bases and J dropped 0 bases, with 10 bases sitting between them. CDR3 coding DNA: TGCAGTGCTACAATTGAGGTAGCCAAAAACATTCAGTACTTC. Its protein is CSATIEVAKNIQYF.

V usage is TRBV7-9 and J usage is TRBJ1-5; 11 bases are a match to TRBD1. The germline V gene has CDR1 SEHNR and CDR2 FQNEAQ (reference sequence). Unmatched junction bases numbered 7, after V lost 1 base and J lost 5 bases. CDR3 length: 17 amino acids. CDR3 nucleotides: TGTGCCAGCAGCTTAGGGACAGGGGGCTGGCACGATCAGCCCCAGCATTTT. Protein: CASSLGTGGWHDQPQHF.

This clonotype was seen a few times. This likely comes from a read error, as the CDR3 has no conserved phenylalanine or tryptophan at its end. The rearrangement uses TRBV5-5 and TRBJ2-7, with D possibly being TRBD1 (5 bases). CDR1 and CDR2 from the germline V gene are SGHKS and YYEKEE (reference sequence). Deletions cut 2 bases from V and 6 bases from J, with 21 bases between. This CDR3 has 16 residues. This CDR3 is CASSLLSGSGNGEQYY. CDR3 coding DNA: TGTGCCAGCAGCTTACTCTCCGGGTCAGGGAACGGCGAGCAGTACTAC.

The chain is built from TRBV9 and TRBJ2-3, with TRBD1 identical over 11 bases. The CDR3 sequence is 18 residues long. Unmatched junction bases numbered 6, after V lost 0 bases and J lost 0 bases. CDR1 and CDR2 (germline): SGDLS, YYNGEE. For the CDR3, the DNA is TGTGCCAGCAGCGTAGCCGGGACAGGGGGGACTAGCACAGATACGCAGTATTTT. This codes for CASSVAGTGGTSTDTQYF. Filled out from reference TRBV9 and TRBJ2-3, the complete variable domain reads DSGVTQTPKHLITATGQRVTLRCSPRSGDLSVYWYQQSLDQGLQFLIQYYNGEERAKGNILERFSAQQFPDLHSELNLSSLELGDSALYFCASSVAGTGGTSTDTQYFGPGTRLTVL.

The chain couples TRBV20-1 to TRBJ2-7; no firm D call. Germline CDR1 and CDR2: DFQATT and SNEGSKA (reference sequence). Trimming removed 4 bases from V and 1 base from J, with 17 bases in between. There are 15 residues in the CDR3. CDR3 in amino acids: CSATSAARNSYEQYF. The CDR3 DNA sequence: TGCAGTGCTACTTCGGCGGCTCGGAATTCCTACGAGCAGTACTTC.

The V call is TRBV24-1, the J call TRBJ2-2, with D tentatively TRBD1 or TRBD2 (5 bases each). This CDR3 is 16 amino acids long. Germline V lookup: CDR1 KGHDR, CDR2 SFDVKD. The germline V and J ends were trimmed by 0 bases and 5 bases, with 12 bases remaining between them. In DNA form, the CDR3 reads TGTGCCACCAGTGATTTGAATTTTGGGGGTACCGGGGAGCTGTTTTTT. Its translation is CATSDLNFGGTGELFF.

This clonotype was seen repeatedly, ten times or more. This sequence joins TRBV11-3 and TRBJ2-7; 8 positions match TRBD1. Per germline, CDR1 SGHNT and CDR2 YENEEA. Unmatched junction bases numbered 10, after V lost 3 bases and J lost 0 bases. The CDR3 covers 17 residues. The CDR3, as DNA: TGTGCCAGCAGCTTCGACTCCGGGACAGGAAGCTCCTACGAGCAGTACTTC. Its translation is CASSFDSGTGSSYEQYF.